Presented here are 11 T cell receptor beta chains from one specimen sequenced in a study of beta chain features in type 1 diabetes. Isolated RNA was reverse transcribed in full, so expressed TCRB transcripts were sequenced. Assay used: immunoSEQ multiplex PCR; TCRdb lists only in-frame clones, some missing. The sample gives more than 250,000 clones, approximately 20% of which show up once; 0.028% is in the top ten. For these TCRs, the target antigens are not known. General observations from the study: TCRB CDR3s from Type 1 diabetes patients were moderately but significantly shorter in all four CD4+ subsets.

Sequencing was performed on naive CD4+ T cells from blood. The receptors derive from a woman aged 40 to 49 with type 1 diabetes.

The CDR3, as DNA: TGTGCCAGCAGTGGGCAGGGGTGGAGGACGGGCACTGAAGCTTTCTTT. Translating gives CASSGQGWRTGTEAFF. The V gene is TRBV6-1, the J gene TRBJ1-1; tentative D call: TRBD1 (6 bases). Germline CDR1 and CDR2: MNHNS and SASEGT. Deletions cut 4 bases from V and 4 bases from J, with 19 bases between. The CDR3 runs to 16 residues.

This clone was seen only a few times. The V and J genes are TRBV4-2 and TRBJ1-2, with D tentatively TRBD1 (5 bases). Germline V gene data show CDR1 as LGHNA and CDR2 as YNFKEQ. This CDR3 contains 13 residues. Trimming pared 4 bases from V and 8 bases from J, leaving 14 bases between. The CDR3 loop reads CASSPDSALGYTF. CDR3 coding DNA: TGTGCCAGCAGCCCCGACAGTGCCCTGGGCTACACCTTC.

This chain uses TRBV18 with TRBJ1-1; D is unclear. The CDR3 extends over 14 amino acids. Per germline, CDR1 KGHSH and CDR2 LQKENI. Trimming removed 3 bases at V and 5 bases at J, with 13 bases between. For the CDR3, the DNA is TGTGCCAGCTCACCCCTCGCACGAGAAACTGAAGCTTTCTTT. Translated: CASSPLARETEAFF. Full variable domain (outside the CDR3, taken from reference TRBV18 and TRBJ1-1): NAGVMQNPRHLVRRRGQEARLRCSPMKGHSHVYWYRQLPEEGLKFMVYLQKENIIDESGMPKERFSAEFPKEGPSILRIQQVVRGDSAAYFCASSPLARETEAFFGQGTRLTVV.

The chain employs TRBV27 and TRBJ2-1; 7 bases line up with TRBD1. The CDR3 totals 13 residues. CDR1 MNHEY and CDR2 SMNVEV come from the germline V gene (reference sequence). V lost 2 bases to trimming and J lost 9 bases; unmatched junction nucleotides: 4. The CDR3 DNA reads TGTGCCAGCAGTTTACTACACAGGGGTGAGCAGTTCTTC. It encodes CASSLLHRGEQFF.

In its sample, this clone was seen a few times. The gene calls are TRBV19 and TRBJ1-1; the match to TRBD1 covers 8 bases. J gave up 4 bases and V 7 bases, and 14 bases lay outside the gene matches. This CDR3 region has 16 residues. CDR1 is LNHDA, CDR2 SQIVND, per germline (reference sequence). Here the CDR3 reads CASTDRGLSASTEAFF. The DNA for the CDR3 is TGTGCCAGTACCGACAGGGGCCTTAGTGCAAGCACTGAAGCTTTCTTT. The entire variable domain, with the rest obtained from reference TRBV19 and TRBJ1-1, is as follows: DGGITQSPKYLFRKEGQNVTLSCEQNLNHDAMYWYRQDPGQGLRLIYYSQIVNDFQKGDIAEGYSVSREKKESFPLTVTSAQKNPTAFYLCASTDRGLSASTEAFFGQGTRLTVV.

The CDR3 spells CASSLWSGSSYEQYF. The CDR3 DNA follows: TGTGCCAGCAGTTTATGGAGCGGTAGCTCCTACGAGCAGTACTTC. V and J are TRBV28 and TRBJ2-7, with a weak D call TRBD2 (5 bases). Germline-derived CDR1 and CDR2 are MDHEN and SYDVKM. The CDR3 has 15 residues. V gave up 0 bases and J gave up 0 bases, with 9 bases separating them.

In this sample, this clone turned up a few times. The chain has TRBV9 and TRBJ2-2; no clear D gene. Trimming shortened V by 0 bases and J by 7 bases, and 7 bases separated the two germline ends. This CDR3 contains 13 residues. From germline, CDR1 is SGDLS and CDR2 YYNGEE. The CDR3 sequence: CASSVGPSGELFF. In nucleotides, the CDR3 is TGTGCCAGCAGCGTAGGCCCCAGCGGGGAGCTGTTTTTT.

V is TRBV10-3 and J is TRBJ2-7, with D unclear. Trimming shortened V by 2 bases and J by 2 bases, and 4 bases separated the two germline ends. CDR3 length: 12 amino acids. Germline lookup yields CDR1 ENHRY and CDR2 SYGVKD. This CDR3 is CAISEDTYEQYF. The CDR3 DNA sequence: TGTGCCATCAGTGAGGACACCTACGAGCAGTACTTC.

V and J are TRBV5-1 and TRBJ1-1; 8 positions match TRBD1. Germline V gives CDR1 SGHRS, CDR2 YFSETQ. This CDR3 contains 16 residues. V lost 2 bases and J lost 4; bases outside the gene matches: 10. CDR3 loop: CASSFRQGPGSTEAFF. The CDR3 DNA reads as TGCGCCAGCAGCTTTAGACAGGGGCCGGGAAGCACTGAAGCTTTCTTT.

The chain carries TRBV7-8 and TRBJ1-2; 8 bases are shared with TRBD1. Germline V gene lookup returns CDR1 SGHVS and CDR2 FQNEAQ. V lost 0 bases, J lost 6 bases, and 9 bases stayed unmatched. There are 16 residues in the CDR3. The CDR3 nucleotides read TGTGCCAGCAGCTTAGCCCCTTGGGCAGGGGGCGATGGCTACACCTTC. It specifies CASSLAPWAGGDGYTF.

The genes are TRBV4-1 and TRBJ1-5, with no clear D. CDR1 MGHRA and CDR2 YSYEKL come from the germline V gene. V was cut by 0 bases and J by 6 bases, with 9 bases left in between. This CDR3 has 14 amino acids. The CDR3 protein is CASSQDEGTQPQHF. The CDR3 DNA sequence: TGCGCCAGCAGCCAAGATGAGGGAACTCAGCCCCAGCATTTT.